This T cell receptor beta chain was sequenced in a study of follicular helper T cells after annual influenza vaccination. The wider study: Across the 2013-2014, 2014-2015 and 2015-2016 vaccination seasons, some subjects were resampled.

Profiled with immunoSEQ multiplex PCR; TCRdb holds only in-frame clones, not every one. This table has some 9,900 clones, around 86% appearing once. Germline V gives CDR1 MDHEN, CDR2 SYDVKM. This CDR3 region has 15 residues. The V segment lost 2 bases and the J segment 3 bases; nucleotides outside the gene matches: 4. The time point here: 2014-2015 season, 7 days after vaccination. Sorted blood CD4 subsets were sequenced before and after adults received seasonal inactivated influenza vaccine. Community-dwelling subjects without influenza vaccination in the prior 6 months were enrolled. Each time point used about 35 to 110 mL of blood.

This specimen was CXCR5- memory CD4+ T cells sorted from blood, taken 7 days after influenza vaccination. The chain carries TRBV28 and TRBJ1-5, with 7 positions matching TRBD1. The clonotype originates from an adult who received the influenza vaccine. The CDR3: CASSLPTGINQPQHF. The CDR3 DNA sequence: TGTGCCAGCAGTTTACCGACAGGGATCAATCAGCCCCAGCATTTT.